The 15 T cell receptor beta chains below were found in one sample sequenced in a study of blood T cell repertoires in COVID-19. Produced via immunoSEQ multiplex PCR; TCRdb's table is partial and in-frame only. The sample includes roughly 260,000 clones, around 82% of them seen just once. What was sequenced was peripheral blood. These receptors came from a woman of 80 years or more with active or convalescent COVID-19.

The chain employs TRBV6-2 or TRBV6-3 and TRBJ2-7; 8 bases agree with TRBD1. This CDR3 has 15 residues. Germline CDR1 and CDR2: MNHEY and SVGEGT. The trim removed 6 bases at V and 4 bases at J, leaving 11 bases unmatched. The CDR3 loop reads CASRPGQGSRYEQYF. CDR3 DNA: TGTGCCAGCAGGCCTGGACAGGGAAGTAGGTACGAGCAGTACTTC.

This clone occurred once. The chain recombines TRBV7-8 with TRBJ1-6; D is perhaps TRBD1 (6 bases). Germline V gene sequence: CDR1 SGHVS, CDR2 FQNEAQ. CDR3 length equals 14 residues. Trimming removed 8 bases from V and 4 bases from J, with 12 bases in between. CDR3 sequence: CASSTGQYNSPLHF. The CDR3 DNA is TGTGCCAGCTCCACCGGACAGTATAATTCACCCCTCCACTTT.

This clone has just a few counts. V usage is TRBV19 and J usage is TRBJ1-5; no definite D call. The CDR3 spans 14 residues. V was trimmed by 10 bases and J by 4 bases, leaving 17 bases between them. CDR1 and CDR2 (germline): LNHDA, SQIVND (reference sequence). CDR3 sequence reads: CATRGLGKNQPQHF. The CDR3 DNA is TGTGCCACCCGAGGACTCGGGAAAAATCAGCCCCAGCATTTT.

This chain links TRBV5-1 with TRBJ1-1; D may be TRBD1 (6 bases). Germline V gives CDR1 SGHRS, CDR2 YFSETQ. This CDR3 has 15 amino acids. Trimming took off 0 bases at V and 2 bases at J, with 11 bases between the two ends. The CDR3 DNA is TGCGCCAGCAGCTTGGATGGACAGCTTAACACTGAAGCTTTCTTT. Its protein is CASSLDGQLNTEAFF.

This chain joins TRBV2 and TRBJ2-5, with 8 bases matching TRBD2. Germline lookup yields CDR1 SNHLY and CDR2 FYNNEI. This CDR3 has 14 amino acids. V shed 5 bases, J shed 5 bases, and the junction held 7 bases outside the gene matches. This CDR3 reads CASSKGLVVETQYF. Here the CDR3 DNA reads TGTGCCAGCAGTAAGGGACTAGTTGTCGAGACCCAGTACTTC. The entire variable domain, with the rest obtained from reference TRBV2 and TRBJ2-5, is as follows: EPEVTQTPSHQVTQMGQEVILRCVPISNHLYFYWYRQILGQKVEFLVSFYNNEISEKSEIFDDQFSVERPDGSNFTLKIRSTKLEDSAMYFCASSKGLVVETQYFGPGTRLLVL.

V gene TRBV30 combines with J gene TRBJ1-5; no firm D call. The CDR3 extends over 14 amino acids. V shed 0 bases and J shed 0 bases, with 6 bases lying between them. Germline loops: CDR1 GTSNPN, CDR2 SVGIG (reference sequence). The CDR3 reads CAWSVRSSNQPQHF. In nucleotides, the CDR3 is TGTGCCTGGAGTGTCCGCAGTAGCAATCAGCCCCAGCATTTT. The complete variable domain, with remaining parts taken from reference TRBV30 and TRBJ1-5, reads SQTIHQWPATLVQPVGSPLSLECTVEGTSNPNLYWYRQAAGRGLQLLFYSVGIGQISSEVPQNLSASRPQDRQFILSSKKLLLSDSGFYLCAWSVRSSNQPQHFGDGTRLSIL.

The chain joins TRBV2 to TRBJ1-4; 7 bases line up with TRBD1. Unmatched junction bases numbered 9, after V lost 4 bases and J lost 7 bases. The CDR3 spans 15 residues. The germline V gene has CDR1 SNHLY and CDR2 FYNNEI. The CDR3 sequence: CASSVEGQRVEKLFF. The DNA of the CDR3 is TGTGCCAGCAGTGTGGAGGGACAGAGAGTTGAAAAACTGTTTTTT. The full variable domain, its missing parts supplied by reference TRBV2 and TRBJ1-4, is EPEVTQTPSHQVTQMGQEVILRCVPISNHLYFYWYRQILGQKVEFLVSFYNNEISEKSEIFDDQFSVERPDGSNFTLKIRSTKLEDSAMYFCASSVEGQRVEKLFFGSGTQLSVL.

The rearrangement links TRBV6-5 to TRBJ2-1, with D perhaps matching TRBD2 (5 bases). The length of the CDR3 is 15 residues. Germline V gene lookup returns CDR1 MNHEY and CDR2 SVGAGI. V lost 5 bases and J 2 bases, leaving 13 bases between the germline ends. CDR3 in DNA: TGTGCCAGCAGTCACAAAGGACTTACCTACAATGAGCAGTTCTTC. It encodes CASSHKGLTYNEQFF.

This chain links TRBV2 with TRBJ1-2; 7 bases align to TRBD1. Germline V gene lookup returns CDR1 SNHLY and CDR2 FYNNEI. Trimming at V came to 6 bases and at J to 4 bases, leaving 5 bases not matched to a gene. The CDR3 consists of 13 residues. Here the CDR3 reads CASRRQGVYGYTF. The CDR3 region has the DNA TGTGCCAGCAGAAGACAGGGCGTCTATGGCTACACCTTC.

This sequence joins TRBV30 and TRBJ1-3; D remains unclear. Trimming removed 3 bases at V and 0 bases at J, with 9 bases between. Germline V lookup: CDR1 GTSNPN, CDR2 SVGIG (reference sequence). The CDR3 has 14 residues. CDR3 DNA sequence: TGTGCCTGGAGGGTTAAGAGCTCTGGAAACACCATATATTTT. This translates into CAWRVKSSGNTIYF.

The chain recombines TRBV7-9 with TRBJ1-6; 7 bases align to TRBD1. V lost 5 bases and J lost 8; bases outside the gene matches: 9. Germline V gene data show CDR1 as SEHNR and CDR2 as FQNEAQ (reference sequence). This CDR3 region has 15 residues. CDR3 sequence: CASSHGQANYSPLHF. CDR3 sequence (DNA): TGTGCCAGCAGCCATGGACAGGCTAACTATTCACCCCTCCACTTT.

The chain employs TRBV12-3 or TRBV12-4 and TRBJ1-5, with a weak D call TRBD1 (6 bases). V was pared by 3 bases and J by 10 bases, with 10 bases between. The CDR3 extends over 12 amino acids. This chain's CDR3 is CASSFIQGPQHF. The CDR3 region has the DNA TGTGCCAGCAGTTTCATACAGGGTCCCCAGCATTTT.

This chain uses TRBV19 with TRBJ2-1; D is perhaps TRBD2 (5 bases). V lost 4 bases and J 2 bases, leaving 15 bases between the germline ends. The CDR3 totals 16 residues. Germline CDR1 LNHDA, CDR2 SQIVND (reference sequence). As DNA, the CDR3 is TGTGCCAGTAGTACAAAGGACTGGAGTGCCTACAATGAGCAGTTCTTC. Translated, it gives CASSTKDWSAYNEQFF.

V gene TRBV5-4 combines with J gene TRBJ2-1, with D unclear. The V end lost 4 bases, the J end lost 9 bases, and 11 bases lay between the germline ends. Germline V CDR1 and CDR2: SGHNT, YYREEE (reference sequence). The CDR3 has 12 residues. The CDR3 here is CASSPVSGEQFF. The DNA of the CDR3 is TGTGCCAGCAGCCCGGTATCCGGTGAGCAGTTCTTC.

The chain employs TRBV19 and TRBJ1-5; D may be TRBD1 (6 bases). This CDR3 spans 15 amino acids. The V and J ends lost 8 bases and 5 bases respectively, with 19 bases between them. Germline lookup yields CDR1 LNHDA and CDR2 SQIVND (reference sequence). The CDR3 nucleotides read TGTGCCAGTGCCGGCAGGGGAGGGGCCGATCAGCCCCAGCATTTT. It specifies CASAGRGGADQPQHF.